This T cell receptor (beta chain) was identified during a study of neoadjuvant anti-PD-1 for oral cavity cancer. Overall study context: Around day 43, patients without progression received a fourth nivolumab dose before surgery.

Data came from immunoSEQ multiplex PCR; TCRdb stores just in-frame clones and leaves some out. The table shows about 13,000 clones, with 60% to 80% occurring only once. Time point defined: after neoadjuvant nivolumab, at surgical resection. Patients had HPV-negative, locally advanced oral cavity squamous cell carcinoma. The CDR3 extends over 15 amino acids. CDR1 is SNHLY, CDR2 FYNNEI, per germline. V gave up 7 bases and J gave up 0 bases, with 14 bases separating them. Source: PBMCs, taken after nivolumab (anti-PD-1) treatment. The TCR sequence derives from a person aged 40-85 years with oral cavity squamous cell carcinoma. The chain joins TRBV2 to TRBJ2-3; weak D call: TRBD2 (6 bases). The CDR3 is CASNLVGTSTDTQYF. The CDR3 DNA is TGTGCCAGCAATCTGGTCGGGACTAGCACAGATACGCAGTATTTT.